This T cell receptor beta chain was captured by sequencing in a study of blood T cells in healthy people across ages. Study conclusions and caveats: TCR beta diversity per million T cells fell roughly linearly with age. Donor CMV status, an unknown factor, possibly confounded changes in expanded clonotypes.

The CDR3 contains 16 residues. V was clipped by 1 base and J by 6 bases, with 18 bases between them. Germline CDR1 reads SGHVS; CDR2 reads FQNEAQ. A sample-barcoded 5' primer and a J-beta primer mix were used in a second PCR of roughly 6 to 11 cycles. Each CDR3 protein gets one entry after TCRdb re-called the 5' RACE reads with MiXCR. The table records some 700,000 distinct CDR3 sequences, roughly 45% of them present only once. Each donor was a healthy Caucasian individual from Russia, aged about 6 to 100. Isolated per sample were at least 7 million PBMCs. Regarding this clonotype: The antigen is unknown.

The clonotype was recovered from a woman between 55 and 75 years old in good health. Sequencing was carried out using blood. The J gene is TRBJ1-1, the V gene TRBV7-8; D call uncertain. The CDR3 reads CASSLVFMSRVPEAFF. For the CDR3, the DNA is TGTGCCAGCAGCTTAGTTTTTATGAGTAGGGTCCCTGAAGCTTTCTTT.